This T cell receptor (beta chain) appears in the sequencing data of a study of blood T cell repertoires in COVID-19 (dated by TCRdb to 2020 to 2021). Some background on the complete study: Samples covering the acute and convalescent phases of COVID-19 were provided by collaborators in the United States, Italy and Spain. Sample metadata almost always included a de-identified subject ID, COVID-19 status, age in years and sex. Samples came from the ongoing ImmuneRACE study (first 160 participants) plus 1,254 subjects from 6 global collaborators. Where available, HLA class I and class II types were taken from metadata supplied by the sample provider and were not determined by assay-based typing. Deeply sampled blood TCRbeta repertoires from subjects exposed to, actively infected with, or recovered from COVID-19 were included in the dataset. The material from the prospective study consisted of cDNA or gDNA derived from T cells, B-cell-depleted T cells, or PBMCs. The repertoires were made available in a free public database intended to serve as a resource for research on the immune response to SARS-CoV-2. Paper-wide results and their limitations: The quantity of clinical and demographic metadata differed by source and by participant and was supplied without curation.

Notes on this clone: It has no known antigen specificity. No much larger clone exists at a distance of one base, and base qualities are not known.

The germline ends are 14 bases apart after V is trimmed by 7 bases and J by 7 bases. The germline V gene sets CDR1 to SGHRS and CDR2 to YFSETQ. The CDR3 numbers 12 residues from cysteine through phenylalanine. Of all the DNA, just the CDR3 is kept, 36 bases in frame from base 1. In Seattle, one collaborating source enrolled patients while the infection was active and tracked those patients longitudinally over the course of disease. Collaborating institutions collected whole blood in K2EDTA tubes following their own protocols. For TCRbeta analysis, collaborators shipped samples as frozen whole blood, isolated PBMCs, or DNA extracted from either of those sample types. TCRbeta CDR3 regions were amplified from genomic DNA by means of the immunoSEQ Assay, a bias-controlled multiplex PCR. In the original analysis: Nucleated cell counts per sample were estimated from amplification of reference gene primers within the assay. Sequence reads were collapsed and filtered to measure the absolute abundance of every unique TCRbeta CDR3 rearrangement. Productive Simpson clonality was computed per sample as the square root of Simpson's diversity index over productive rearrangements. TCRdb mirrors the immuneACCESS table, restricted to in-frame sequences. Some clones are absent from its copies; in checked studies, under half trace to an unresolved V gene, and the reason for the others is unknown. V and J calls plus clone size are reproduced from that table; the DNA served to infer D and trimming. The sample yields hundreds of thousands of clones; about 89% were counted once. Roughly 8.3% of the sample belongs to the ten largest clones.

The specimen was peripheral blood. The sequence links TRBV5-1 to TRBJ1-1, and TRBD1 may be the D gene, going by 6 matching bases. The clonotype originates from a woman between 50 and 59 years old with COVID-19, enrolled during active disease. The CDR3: CASSRQGSEAFF. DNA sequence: TGCGCCAGCTCCCGGCAGGGGAGTGAAGCTTTCTTT.